Below are 21 T cell receptor beta chains sequenced from a single sample in a study of technical replicates of blood from a few donors. Clones were read by immunoSEQ multiplex PCR, and TCRdb kept only the in-frame ones, dropping some. In the table there are roughly 61,000 clones, 97% of which are singletons. Sequences were obtained from T cells isolated from PBMCs. The origin of the receptors is a human donor in good health.

The rearrangement uses TRBV5-1 and TRBJ1-3; 7 bases are shared with TRBD1. The CDR3 is made up of 17 amino acids. Germline V gene data show CDR1 as SGHRS and CDR2 as YFSETQ. Trimming removed 0 bases from V and 6 bases from J; junction bases left unmatched: 12. The chain's CDR3 is CASSLASGQRNQNTIYF. The CDR3 DNA reads as TGCGCCAGCAGCTTGGCCTCGGGACAGAGAAACCAAAACACCATATATTTT.

The gene calls are TRBV28 and TRBJ1-1, with TRBD1 as a possible D gene (5 bases). The CDR3 runs to 11 residues. CDR1 MDHEN and CDR2 SYDVKM come from the germline V gene. V shed 8 bases and J shed 4 bases, with 8 bases lying between them. Here the CDR3 DNA reads TGTGCCAGCGTGGGGGGCACTGAAGCTTTCTTT. Amino acid sequence: CASVGGTEAFF.

This clone was detected once. The rearrangement uses TRBV11-3 and TRBJ2-6, with a possible D match to TRBD1 (7 bases). V shed 4 bases and J shed 2 bases, with 12 bases lying between them. The CDR3 is 16 residues long. Germline CDR1 and CDR2: SGHNT and YENEEA. The CDR3 coding sequence is TGTGCCAGCAGCTCTAGCGACAGGGCTGGGGCCAACGTCCTGACTTTC. Translating gives CASSSSDRAGANVLTF.

This sequence joins TRBV7-9 and TRBJ1-2; 8 positions agree with TRBD1. This CDR3 is built from 13 residues. Trimming took 5 bases from V and 4 from J; bases not matched to a gene: 3. Germline CDR1 is SEHNR and CDR2 is FQNEAQ (reference sequence). CDR3 protein: CASSPGTGYGYTF. CDR3 coding DNA: TGTGCCAGCAGCCCAGGGACAGGCTATGGCTACACCTTC.

The genes are TRBV2 and TRBJ1-5; D remains ambiguous. V lost 7 bases, J lost 5 bases, and 9 bases lay in between. Germline V gene sequence: CDR1 SNHLY, CDR2 FYNNEI. CDR3 length: 12 amino acids. CDR3 loop: CASTKRDQPQHF. CDR3 in DNA: TGTGCCAGCACCAAGAGGGATCAGCCCCAGCATTTT.

The genes are TRBV10-1 and TRBJ2-2, with a tentative D call TRBD2 (6 bases). CDR1 is WNHNN and CDR2 is SYGVQD in the germline V gene (reference sequence). Between the trimmed V and J ends, which lost 2 bases and 1 base, there was a span of 8 bases. The CDR3 totals 15 residues. This CDR3 reads CASSEERVNTGELFF. In DNA, the CDR3 is TGCGCCAGCAGTGAGGAGCGGGTGAACACCGGGGAGCTGTTTTTT.

The V gene is TRBV5-6, the J gene TRBJ2-7; TRBD1 agrees at 9 bases. Germline values: CDR1 SGHDT, CDR2 YYEEEE. V shed 0 bases and J 5 bases; nucleotides not matched to a gene: 3. The CDR3 contains 14 residues. The CDR3 bases are TGTGCCAGCAGCTTGGGGGACAGGGCACACGAGCAGTACTTC. Protein sequence: CASSLGDRAHEQYF. The variable domain in full, completed from reference TRBV5-6 and TRBJ2-7, reads DAGVTQSPTHLIKTRGQQVTLRCSPKSGHDTVSWYQQALGQGPQFIFQYYEEEERQRGNFPDRFSGHQFPNYSSELNVNALLLGDSALYLCASSLGDRAHEQYFGPGTRLTVT.

This sequence joins TRBV28 and TRBJ2-2; D remains ambiguous. The CDR3 extends over 16 amino acids. Germline CDR1 is MDHEN and CDR2 is SYDVKM. V shed 3 bases and J shed 1 base, with 12 bases lying between them. CDR3 coding DNA: TGTGCCAGCAGTTTTATCCCCACGAGGAACACCGGGGAGCTGTTTTTT. Translated: CASSFIPTRNTGELFF.

V and J are TRBV6-5 and TRBJ1-2, with 7 positions matching TRBD1. From germline, CDR1 is MNHEY and CDR2 SVGAGI. The junction had 6 bases not matched to a gene; V was cut back by 0 bases and J by 2 bases. The CDR3 runs to 16 residues. The CDR3 DNA sequence: TGTGCCAGCAGTTACTCGGGGCAGGGGGTCAACTATGGCTACACCTTC. This gives the protein CASSYSGQGVNYGYTF.

This clone was seen once. The chain has TRBV5-1 and TRBJ1-5; D gene ambiguous. Germline V gives CDR1 SGHRS, CDR2 YFSETQ. Trimming shortened V by 0 bases and J by 6 bases, and 7 bases separated the two germline ends. This CDR3 region has 13 residues. This CDR3 is CASSLGAGQPQHF. In DNA, the CDR3 is TGCGCCAGCAGCTTGGGGGCGGGTCAGCCCCAGCATTTT.

The chain recombines TRBV18 with TRBJ2-7; 11 nucleotides match TRBD2. The CDR3 runs 14 residues. After removal of 6 bases from V and 6 bases from J, the junction contained 7 bases not matched to a gene. Germline assignment: CDR1 KGHSH and CDR2 LQKENI. CDR3 in DNA: TGTGCCAGCTCCCTCTTTAGCGGGAGGGGCGAGCAGTACTTC. Amino acids: CASSLFSGRGEQYF.

This clone was seen a single time. The chain is built from TRBV5-1 and TRBJ2-7, with a possible D match to TRBD2 (6 bases). The V gene lost 2 bases and the J gene lost 0 bases, with 12 bases spanning the gap. CDR1 and CDR2 from the germline V gene are SGHRS and YFSETQ. The CDR3 loop spans 15 amino acids. The CDR3 loop is CASSFLTLASYEQYF. The CDR3 DNA reads TGCGCCAGCAGCTTTCTTACACTAGCCTCCTACGAGCAGTACTTC.

The chain uses TRBV7-2 and TRBJ2-7, with D unresolved. Germline assignment: CDR1 SGHTA and CDR2 FQGNSA. Between the trimmed V and J ends, which lost 4 bases and 2 bases, there was a span of 9 bases. The CDR3 extends over 13 amino acids. CDR3 region: CASSSYPTYEQYF. The CDR3, as DNA: TGTGCCAGCAGCTCTTACCCTACCTACGAGCAGTACTTC.

V usage is TRBV19 and J usage is TRBJ2-6, with a tentative D call TRBD2 (5 bases). Looked up from germline, CDR1 is LNHDA and CDR2 is SQIVND (reference sequence). The CDR3 has 14 amino acids. Trimming shortened V by 6 bases and J by 4 bases, and 10 bases separated the two germline ends. The CDR3 reads CASRLGAGANVLTF. The DNA for the CDR3 is TGTGCCAGTAGATTGGGAGCCGGGGCCAACGTCCTGACTTTC.

The chain combines TRBV5-6 with TRBJ2-5; 7 bases agree with TRBD1. The J call could be wrong; TRBJ2-7 is a better fit for the DNA end. Germline CDR1 and CDR2: SGHDT and YYEEEE. The CDR3 length is 18 residues. CDR3 DNA sequence: TGTGCCAGCAGCCGACTTCTCCCCCGGGACAGACACGTCTACGAGCAGTACTTC. Encoded protein: CASSRLLPRDRHVYEQYF.

The rearrangement joins TRBV5-1 to TRBJ2-1; D unclear. The CDR3 has 12 amino acids. V was shortened by 3 bases and J by 6 bases, with 7 bases between the two germline ends. Germline CDR1 is SGHRS and CDR2 is YFSETQ. CDR3 in amino acids: CASSSQRNEQFF. The DNA for the CDR3 is TGCGCCAGCAGCTCACAACGCAATGAGCAGTTCTTC.

The chain links TRBV5-4 to TRBJ2-1; 7 bases are a match to TRBD1. V trimming: 4 bases; J trimming: 6 bases; junction bases outside the gene matches: 4. CDR3 size: 13 residues. CDR1 and CDR2 from the germline V gene are SGHNT and YYREEE (reference sequence). The CDR3 is CASSGDSSNEQFF. The CDR3 nucleotides read TGTGCCAGCAGCGGGGACAGCTCCAATGAGCAGTTCTTC.

The rearrangement joins TRBV15 to TRBJ1-3; a weak D match, TRBD1 (6 bases). Deletions cut 0 bases from V and 0 bases from J, with 15 bases between. From germline, CDR1 is LNHNV and CDR2 YYDKDF (reference sequence). This CDR3 is 18 amino acids long. The CDR3 sequence is CATSREIRTGNSGNTIYF. In nucleotides, the CDR3 is TGTGCCACCAGCAGAGAAATTCGAACAGGGAACTCTGGAAACACCATATATTTT.

This clone was seen a single time. This sequence joins TRBV6-5 and TRBJ1-2, with D maybe TRBD1 (6 bases). Looked up from germline, CDR1 is MNHEY and CDR2 is SVGAGI. The V end was cut by 6 bases, the J end by 4 bases, with 15 bases between. CDR3 size: 14 residues. The CDR3 DNA follows: TGTGCCAGCAGCTCCCGGACAGCTCCCTATGGCTACACCTTC. This encodes CASSSRTAPYGYTF.

The chain joins TRBV18 to TRBJ1-2; D unclear. Trimming pared 2 bases from V and 8 bases from J, leaving 12 bases between. Looked up from germline, CDR1 is KGHSH and CDR2 is LQKENI. The length of the CDR3 is 13 residues. CDR3: CASSPGVASGYTF. In DNA, the CDR3 is TGTGCCAGCTCACCAGGGGTGGCTAGCGGCTACACCTTC.

This sequence joins TRBV6-6 and TRBJ2-1; D is perhaps TRBD1 (5 bases). The CDR3 loop spans 16 amino acids. From germline, CDR1 is MNHNY and CDR2 SVGAGI (reference sequence). Trimming took 6 bases from V and 0 from J, leaving 15 bases between them. In DNA, the CDR3 is TGTGCCAGCAGCTTCGACAGAACCAGCTCCTACAATGAGCAGTTCTTC. Its translation is CASSFDRTSSYNEQFF.